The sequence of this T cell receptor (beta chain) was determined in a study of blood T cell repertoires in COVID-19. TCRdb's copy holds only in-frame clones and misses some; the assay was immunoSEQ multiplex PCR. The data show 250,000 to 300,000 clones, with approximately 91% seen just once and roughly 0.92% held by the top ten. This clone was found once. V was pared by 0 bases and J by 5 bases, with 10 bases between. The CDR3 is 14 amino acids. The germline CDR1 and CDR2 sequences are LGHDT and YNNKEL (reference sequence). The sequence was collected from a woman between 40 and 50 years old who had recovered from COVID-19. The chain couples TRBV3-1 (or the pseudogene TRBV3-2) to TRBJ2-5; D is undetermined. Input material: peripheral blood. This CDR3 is CASSQDMQVETQYF. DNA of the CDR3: TGTGCCAGCAGCCAAGATATGCAGGTGGAGACCCAGTACTTC.